Following are 32 T cell receptor beta chains from one sample sequenced in a study of response to subunit inactivated influenza vaccine. Via MiXCR, TCRdb re-called the RT-PCR reads, giving one row per CDR3 protein. Of a few hundred thousand distinct CDR3 sequences listed, around a fifth are singletons. The sequencing here drew on PBMCs from blood, taken less than 22 months after vaccination. These receptors all stem from a man between 50 and 75 years old who received an inactivated influenza vaccine.

This clonotype appeared many times. The chain combines TRBV5-4 with TRBJ2-1, with 7 nucleotides matching TRBD2. This CDR3 is 14 amino acids long. J lost 5 bases, V lost 0 bases, and 2 bases had no gene match. Germline V gene lookup returns CDR1 SGHNT and CDR2 YYREEE (reference sequence). The DNA for the CDR3 is TGTGCCAGCAGCTTGGTGGGACTAAACAATGAGCAGTTCTTC. It encodes CASSLVGLNNEQFF. The variable domain in full, with the rest retrieved from reference TRBV5-4 and TRBJ2-1, is ETGVTQSPTHLIKTRGQQVTLRCSSQSGHNTVSWYQQALGQGPQFIFQYYREEENGRGNFPPRFSGLQFPNYSSELNVNALELDDSALYLCASSLVGLNNEQFFGPGTRLTVL.

The table lists this clonotype with a few counts. The chain employs TRBV6-1 and TRBJ1-3; 8 bases line up with TRBD1. In germline, CDR1 is MNHNS, CDR2 SASEGT. The CDR3 totals 15 residues. Unmatched junction bases numbered 7, after V lost 8 bases and J lost 1 base. The CDR3 is CASRRGLSSGNTIYF. DNA of the CDR3: TGTGCCAGCCGCAGGGGGCTATCATCTGGAAACACCATATATTTT.

This clonotype showed up just a few times. V usage is TRBV28 and J usage is TRBJ1-3; maybe TRBD1 (5 bases). The CDR3 is 14 amino acids. Germline-derived CDR1 and CDR2 are MDHEN and SYDVKM. Trimming took off 3 bases at V and 3 bases at J, with 9 bases between the two ends. This CDR3 is CASSFRGGGNTIYF. CDR3 in DNA: TGTGCCAGCAGTTTCCGGGGGGGTGGAAACACCATATATTTT.

The rearrangement joins TRBV4-3 to TRBJ1-1; weak D call: TRBD1 (5 bases). The CDR3 sequence is 15 residues long. Germline CDR1 LGHNA, CDR2 YSLEER. V was pared by 0 bases and J by 4 bases, with 12 bases between. DNA of the CDR3: TGCGCCAGCAGCCAAGACGGGGTAAGGGGCACTGAAGCTTTCTTT. Amino acid sequence: CASSQDGVRGTEAFF.

The chain links TRBV4-2 to TRBJ1-1; D not certain. From germline, CDR1 is LGHNA and CDR2 YNFKEQ. The CDR3 loop spans 14 amino acids. V was trimmed by 7 bases and J by 5 bases, leaving 17 bases between them. CDR3 protein: CASTHLERRTEAFF. The DNA for the CDR3 is TGTGCCAGCACCCATCTTGAGCGGAGGACTGAAGCTTTCTTT.

In DNA form, the CDR3 reads TGTGCCAGCAGCTTGGCTCCGTCAGGCTACACCTTC. Translating it yields CASSLAPSGYTF. The chain uses TRBV5-8 and TRBJ1-2; D call uncertain. Germline CDR1 and CDR2: SGHTS and YDEGEE. V was clipped by 0 bases and J by 8 bases, with 8 bases between them. The CDR3 is 12 amino acids.

The chain links TRBV6-2 or TRBV6-3 to TRBJ2-7; 11 bases fit TRBD2. This CDR3 contains 15 residues. The V and J ends lost 5 bases and 2 bases, in that order; junction bases with no gene match: 5. Germline CDR1 MNHEY, CDR2 SVGEGT. This CDR3 is CASSRLAGLAYEQYF. CDR3 bases: TGTGCCAGCAGTAGACTAGCGGGGCTTGCCTACGAGCAGTACTTC.

The V call is TRBV5-4, the J call TRBJ1-1, with D hard to call. Germline V gene data show CDR1 as SGHNT and CDR2 as YYREEE (reference sequence). V was clipped by 0 bases and J by 1 base, with 13 bases between them. The CDR3 consists of 16 residues. The CDR3 nucleotides are TGTGCCAGCAGCTTGGATTCGGTGGGTTCGAACACTGAAGCTTTCTTT. Translation gives CASSLDSVGSNTEAFF.

This clonotype was observed a handful of times. J is TRBJ1-5 and V is TRBV6-2 or TRBV6-3, with 8 bases matching TRBD1. V lost 7 bases to trimming and J lost 2 bases; unmatched junction nucleotides: 19. CDR3 length: 19 residues. Germline V CDR1 and CDR2: MNHEY, SVGEGT. DNA of the CDR3: TGTGCCAGCAACTCGGGGTGGACAGGGATGAGAGGAGGCAATCAGCCCCAGCATTTT. Protein: CASNSGWTGMRGGNQPQHF.

Note on this clonotype: Possible read error: a much larger clone is one base away. J is TRBJ1-5 and V is TRBV7-2; D possibly corresponds to TRBD1 (5 bases). CDR1 is SGHTA, CDR2 FQGNSA, per germline. This CDR3 is built from 15 residues. The CDR3 loop reads CASNIWGGGNQSQHF. CDR3 bases: TGTGCCAGCAACATCTGGGGGGGAGGCAATCAGTCCCAGCATTTT.

This clonotype has ten or more counts. The chain joins TRBV6-5 to TRBJ1-2; D call uncertain. V was trimmed by 0 bases and J by 4 bases, leaving 6 bases between them. Germline CDR1 reads MNHEY; CDR2 reads SVGAGI. The CDR3 loop spans 13 amino acids. The CDR3 spells CASSYSNSYGYTF. CDR3 sequence (DNA): TGTGCCAGCAGTTACTCGAACAGCTATGGCTACACCTTC.

There are a few counts of this clonotype. This chain uses TRBV12-2 with TRBJ1-2. TRBV12-2 is a known pseudogene. The CDR3 covers 13 residues. The CDR3 is CASRLRLVYGYTF. The CDR3 coding sequence is TGTGCAAGTCGCTTACGATTGGTCTATGGCTACACCTTC.

This clonotype was seen many times. The chain uses TRBV20-1 and TRBJ1-5; no definite D call. The V end lost 2 bases, the J end lost 0 bases, and 11 bases lay between the germline ends. The CDR3 has 15 residues. Germline V lookup: CDR1 DFQATT, CDR2 SNEGSKA (reference sequence). For the CDR3, the DNA is TGCAGTGCTAGAAAGGTACGGGGTAGCAATCAGCCCCAGCATTTT. This translates into CSARKVRGSNQPQHF.

The chain couples TRBV29-1 to TRBJ1-4; tentative D call: TRBD1 (5 bases). V was pared by 3 bases and J by 2 bases, with 10 bases between. Germline values: CDR1 SQVTM, CDR2 ANQGSEA. This CDR3 is 14 amino acids long. The CDR3 protein is CSVEGTKTNEKLFF. Here the CDR3 DNA reads TGCAGCGTTGAGGGGACGAAGACTAATGAAAAACTGTTTTTT.

The chain joins TRBV25-1 to TRBJ1-4, with no clear D. Looked up from germline, CDR1 is MGHDK and CDR2 is SYGVNS. CDR3 size: 11 residues. Trimming shortened V by 5 bases and J by 8 bases, and 6 bases separated the two germline ends. The DNA for the CDR3 is TGTGCCAGCAGTCACGGGGAAAAACTGTTTTTT. It translates to CASSHGEKLFF.

This clonotype was seen more than once but under ten times. CDR3 coding DNA: TGTGCCAGCAGTGATACTAGCGGGGGACAAGAGACCCAGTACTTC. Encoded protein: CASSDTSGGQETQYF. The gene calls are TRBV6-1 and TRBJ2-5; the match to TRBD2 covers 11 bases. Germline-derived CDR1 and CDR2 are MNHNS and SASEGT. This CDR3 has 15 residues. Trimming removed 3 bases from V and 2 bases from J; junction bases left unmatched: 2.

The chain combines TRBV18 with TRBJ1-5; TRBD1 matches 7 bases. The CDR3 has 16 amino acids. The V and J ends lost 1 base and 6 bases, in that order; junction bases with no gene match: 9. Looked up from germline, CDR1 is KGHSH and CDR2 is LQKENI. Written as DNA, the CDR3 is TGTGCCAGCTCACCACAAACAGGGGTCGATGGTCAGCCCCAGCATTTT. This sequence encodes CASSPQTGVDGQPQHF.

V gene TRBV12-3 or TRBV12-4 combines with J gene TRBJ1-1; D is perhaps TRBD1 (5 bases). The V end lost 6 bases, the J end lost 0 bases, and 14 bases lay between the germline ends. This CDR3 has 15 residues. The CDR3 bases are TGTGCCAGCAGAGGATCAGGGAATGTGAACACTGAAGCTTTCTTT. Translated: CASRGSGNVNTEAFF.

This clonotype was picked up a small number of times. V gene TRBV11-2 combines with J gene TRBJ2-7, with D perhaps matching TRBD1 or TRBD2 (5 bases each). Germline assignment: CDR1 SGHAT and CDR2 FQNNGV. There are 13 residues in the CDR3. V lost 5 bases and J 7 bases, leaving 15 bases between the germline ends. CDR3 bases: TGTGCCAGCAGCACGGGGCCCACCCGGGAGCAGTACTTC. It is translated as CASSTGPTREQYF.

This clonotype has only a few counts. V and J are TRBV24-1 and TRBJ2-7, with 10 bases identical to TRBD1. This CDR3 has 15 amino acids. CDR1 and CDR2 from the germline V gene are KGHDR and SFDVKD. V dropped 4 bases and J dropped 5; count of bases not matched to a gene: 7. CDR3 in amino acids: CATSDPGTGAHEQYF. The DNA for the CDR3 is TGTGCCACCAGTGACCCCGGGACAGGGGCCCACGAGCAGTACTTC.

The genes are TRBV29-1 and TRBJ1-1, with D perhaps TRBD1 (5 bases). Germline CDR1 and CDR2: SQVTM and ANQGSEA. The CDR3 length is 12 residues. V gave up 7 bases and J gave up 1 base, with 10 bases separating them. The CDR3 sequence: CSGDLGNTEAFF. The CDR3 region has the DNA TGCAGCGGGGACCTCGGGAACACTGAAGCTTTCTTT.

The V gene is TRBV10-3, the J gene TRBJ2-3; 8 bases line up with TRBD2. Germline-derived CDR1 and CDR2 are ENHRY and SYGVKD. V lost 4 bases, J lost 4 bases, and 7 bases stayed unmatched. The CDR3 is 15 amino acids. This chain's CDR3 is CAISGAGVLADTQYF. CDR3 bases: TGTGCCATCAGTGGAGCGGGAGTCCTCGCAGATACGCAGTATTTT.

There are a few counts of this clonotype. The CDR3 sequence: CASSLSQAVGPQHF. The CDR3 DNA reads as TGTGCCAGCAGCTTATCGCAGGCCGTCGGGCCCCAGCATTTT. V is TRBV7-9 and J is TRBJ1-5; D not certain. This CDR3 spans 14 amino acids. Germline V lookup: CDR1 SEHNR, CDR2 FQNEAQ (reference sequence). Trimming took off 2 bases at V and 9 bases at J, with 14 bases between the two ends.

This clonotype showed up just a few times. The V gene is TRBV6-5, the J gene TRBJ1-1; unclear D gene. Trimming shortened V by 2 bases and J by 4 bases, and 11 bases separated the two germline ends. Germline CDR1 is MNHEY and CDR2 is SVGAGI. The CDR3 is 14 residues long. CDR3 sequence reads: CASSYKPSGTEAFF. In DNA form, the CDR3 reads TGTGCCAGCAGTTACAAACCGAGTGGCACTGAAGCTTTCTTT.

V usage is TRBV12-3 or TRBV12-4 and J usage is TRBJ2-3, with 9 positions matching TRBD1. The CDR3 is 17 amino acids. V lost 5 bases to trimming and J lost 2 bases; unmatched junction nucleotides: 11. CDR3 DNA: TGTGCCAGCAGTCCACGTGCCGGGACAGGGACCACAGATACGCAGTATTTT. Its translation is CASSPRAGTGTTDTQYF.

J is TRBJ2-3 and V is TRBV19; D call uncertain. Deletions cut 3 bases from V and 4 bases from J, with 11 bases between. The CDR3 is made up of 14 amino acids. In germline, CDR1 is LNHDA, CDR2 SQIVND (reference sequence). The CDR3 here is CASSMVYNSDTQYF. The DNA of the CDR3 is TGTGCCAGTAGTATGGTGTATAACTCAGATACGCAGTATTTT.

This clonotype occurred a few times. CDR3 region: CASSLRGTQYF. The CDR3 DNA reads as TGTGCCAGCAGCCTTCGGGGGACCCAGTACTTC. The chain joins TRBV3-1 to TRBJ2-5; possibly TRBD2 for D (5 bases). Per the germline V gene, CDR1 is LGHDT and CDR2 is YNNKEL (reference sequence). The CDR3 totals 11 residues. Deletions cut 4 bases from V and 7 bases from J, with 7 bases between.

This clonotype occurred a few times. The rearrangement uses TRBV4-1 and TRBJ1-2, with 8 bases matching TRBD1. V was pared by 0 bases and J by 6 bases, with 3 bases of the junction left unmatched. The CDR3 spans 14 residues. Germline V gene sequence: CDR1 MGHRA, CDR2 YSYEKL. The CDR3 protein is CASSQETGENGYTF. The CDR3 bases are TGCGCCAGCAGCCAAGAGACAGGGGAGAATGGCTACACCTTC.

This chain connects TRBV4-3 to TRBJ2-4, with D hard to call. Trimming pared 1 base from V and 5 bases from J, leaving 12 bases between. Per germline, CDR1 LGHNA and CDR2 YSLEER. The CDR3 contains 15 residues. Written as DNA, the CDR3 is TGCGCCAGCAGCCAAGTACCGTCCCCGCAAAACATTCAGTACTTC. Translation gives CASSQVPSPQNIQYF.

This clonotype was seen repeatedly, ten times or more. The chain combines TRBV4-1 with TRBJ2-4, with D unclear. Per germline, CDR1 MGHRA and CDR2 YSYEKL. Between the trimmed V and J ends, which lost 2 bases and 0 bases, there was a span of 8 bases. The CDR3 has 15 amino acids. The CDR3 DNA follows: TGCGCCAGCAGCCAACCGCTCGTAGCCAAAAACATTCAGTACTTC. Encoded protein: CASSQPLVAKNIQYF.

This clonotype was counted a few times. This sequence joins TRBV7-9 and TRBJ1-1; D is uncertain. Germline loops: CDR1 SEHNR, CDR2 FQNEAQ (reference sequence). This CDR3 has 12 residues. Trimming left V 3 bases short and J 5 bases short, with 7 bases between. DNA of the CDR3: TGTGCCAGCAGCTTCACGCGGACTGAAGCTTTCTTT. As protein: CASSFTRTEAFF.

This clonotype has only a few counts. V and J are TRBV5-1 and TRBJ1-3; perhaps TRBD1 as D (6 bases). Germline lookup yields CDR1 SGHRS and CDR2 YFSETQ. The ends were cut back, 0 bases at V and 0 bases at J, with 10 bases in the middle. The CDR3 consists of 16 residues. The CDR3 DNA is TGCGCCAGCAGCTTGGGGACAGATTCCTCTGGAAACACCATATATTTT. This translates into CASSLGTDSSGNTIYF.